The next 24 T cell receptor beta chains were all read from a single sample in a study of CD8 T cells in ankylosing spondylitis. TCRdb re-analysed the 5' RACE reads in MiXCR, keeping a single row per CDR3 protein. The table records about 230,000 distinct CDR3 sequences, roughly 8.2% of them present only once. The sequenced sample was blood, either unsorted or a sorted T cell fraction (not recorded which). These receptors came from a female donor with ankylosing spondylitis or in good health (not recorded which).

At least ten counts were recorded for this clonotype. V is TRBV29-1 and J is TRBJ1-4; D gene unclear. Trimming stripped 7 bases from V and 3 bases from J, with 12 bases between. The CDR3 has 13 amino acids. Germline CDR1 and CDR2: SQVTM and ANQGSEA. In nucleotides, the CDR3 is TGCAGCGGAATGACAAGGGCTAATGAAAAACTGTTTTTT. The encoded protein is CSGMTRANEKLFF.

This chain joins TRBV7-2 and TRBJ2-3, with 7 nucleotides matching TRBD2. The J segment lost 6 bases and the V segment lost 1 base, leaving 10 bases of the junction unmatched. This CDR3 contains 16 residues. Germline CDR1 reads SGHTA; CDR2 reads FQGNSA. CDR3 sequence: CASSLVGTMPLDTQYF. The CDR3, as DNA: TGTGCCAGCAGCTTAGTCGGGACTATGCCCTTGGATACGCAGTATTTT.

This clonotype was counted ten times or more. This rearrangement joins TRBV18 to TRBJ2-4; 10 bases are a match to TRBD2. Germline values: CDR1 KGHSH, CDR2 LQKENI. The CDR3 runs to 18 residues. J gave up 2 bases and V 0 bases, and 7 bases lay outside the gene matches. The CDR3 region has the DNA TGTGCCAGCTCACCACCCCTAGCGGGAGTGGCGACCAAAAACATTCAGTACTTC. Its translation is CASSPPLAGVATKNIQYF.

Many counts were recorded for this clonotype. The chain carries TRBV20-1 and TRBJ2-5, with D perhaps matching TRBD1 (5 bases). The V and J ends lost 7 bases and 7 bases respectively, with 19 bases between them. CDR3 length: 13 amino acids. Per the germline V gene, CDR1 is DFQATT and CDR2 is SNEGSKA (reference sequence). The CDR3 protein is CSVSTEATWTQYF. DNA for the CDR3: TGCAGTGTTTCGACAGAGGCTACGTGGACCCAGTACTTC.

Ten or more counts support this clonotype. CDR3 residues: CAIRGLAGMDTGELFF. The CDR3 nucleotides are TGTGCCATCAGGGGACTAGCGGGAATGGACACCGGGGAGCTGTTTTTT. The chain recombines TRBV10-3 with TRBJ2-2; 13 bases fit TRBD2. With V trimmed by 6 bases and J by 3 bases, 4 bases remained unmatched. The germline gives CDR1 ENHRY, CDR2 SYGVKD. The CDR3 spans 16 residues.

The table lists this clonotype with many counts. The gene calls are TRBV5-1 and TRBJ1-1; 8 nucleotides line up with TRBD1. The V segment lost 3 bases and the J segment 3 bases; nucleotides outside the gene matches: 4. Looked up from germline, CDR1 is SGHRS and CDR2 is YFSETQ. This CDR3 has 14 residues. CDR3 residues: CASSWTGTDTEAFF. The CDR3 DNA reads TGCGCCAGCAGCTGGACAGGGACAGACACTGAAGCTTTCTTT. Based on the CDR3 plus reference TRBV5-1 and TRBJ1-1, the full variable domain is KAGVTQTPRYLIKTRGQQVTLSCSPISGHRSVSWYQQTPGQGLQFLFEYFSETQRNKGNFPGRFSGRQFSNSRSEMNVSTLELGDSALYLCASSWTGTDTEAFFGQGTRLTVV.

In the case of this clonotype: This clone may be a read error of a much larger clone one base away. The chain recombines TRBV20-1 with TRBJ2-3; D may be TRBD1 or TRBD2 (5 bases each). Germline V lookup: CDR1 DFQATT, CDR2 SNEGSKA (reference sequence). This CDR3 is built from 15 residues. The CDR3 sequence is CSAGTGSASTHTQYF. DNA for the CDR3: TGCAGTGCGGGAACAGGTTCTGCTAGCACACATACGCAGTATTTT.

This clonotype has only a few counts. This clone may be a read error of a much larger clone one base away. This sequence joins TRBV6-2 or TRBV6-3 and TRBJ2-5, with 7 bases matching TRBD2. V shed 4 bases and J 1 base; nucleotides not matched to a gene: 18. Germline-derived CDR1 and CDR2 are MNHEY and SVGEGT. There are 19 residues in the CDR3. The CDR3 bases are TGTGCCAGCAGTTGGAGCCTTGGGGAGGCTAGCGGACTCCAAGAGACCCAGTACTTC. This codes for CASSWSLGEASGLQETQYF.

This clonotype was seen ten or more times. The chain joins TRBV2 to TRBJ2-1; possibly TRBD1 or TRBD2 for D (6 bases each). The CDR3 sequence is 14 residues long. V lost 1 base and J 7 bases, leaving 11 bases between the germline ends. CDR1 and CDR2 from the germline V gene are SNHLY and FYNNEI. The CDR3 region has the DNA TGTGCCAGCAGTGAAGGAGGGGGGCTTAATGAGCAGTTCTTC. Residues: CASSEGGGLNEQFF.

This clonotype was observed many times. Here the CDR3 DNA reads TGCGCCAGCAGCCAAAATTGGGTGGGACAGAACACCGGGGAGCTGTTTTTT. It codes for CASSQNWVGQNTGELFF. The rearrangement joins TRBV4-3 to TRBJ2-2; a possible D gene is TRBD1 (6 bases). Germline V lookup: CDR1 LGHNA, CDR2 YSLEER. The CDR3 runs to 17 residues. V dropped 2 bases and J dropped 1 base, with 14 bases sitting between them.

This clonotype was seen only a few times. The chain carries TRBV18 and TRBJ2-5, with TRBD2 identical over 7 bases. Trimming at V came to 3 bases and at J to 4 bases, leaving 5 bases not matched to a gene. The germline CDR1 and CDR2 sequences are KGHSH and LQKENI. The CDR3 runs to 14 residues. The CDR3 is CASSPGGRRETQYF. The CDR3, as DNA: TGTGCCAGCTCACCGGGCGGGAGAAGAGAGACCCAGTACTTC.

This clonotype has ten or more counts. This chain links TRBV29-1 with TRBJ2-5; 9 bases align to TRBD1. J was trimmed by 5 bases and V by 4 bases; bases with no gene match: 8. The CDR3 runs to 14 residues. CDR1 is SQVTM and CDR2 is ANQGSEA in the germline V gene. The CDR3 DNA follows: TGCAGCGTTGCAGCACAGGGGGCGCATGAGACCCAGTACTTC. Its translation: CSVAAQGAHETQYF.

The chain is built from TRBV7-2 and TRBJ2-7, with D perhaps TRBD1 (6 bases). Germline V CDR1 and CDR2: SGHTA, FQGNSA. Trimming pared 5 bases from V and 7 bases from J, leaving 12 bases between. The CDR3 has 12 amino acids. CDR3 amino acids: CASSLLRGEQYF. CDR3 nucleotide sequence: TGTGCCAGCAGCCTTTTAAGGGGGGAGCAGTACTTC. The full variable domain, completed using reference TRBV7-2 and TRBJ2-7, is GAGVSQSPSNKVTEKGKDVELRCDPISGHTALYWYRQSLGQGLEFLIYFQGNSAPDKSGLPSDRFSAERTGGSVSTLTIQRTQQEDSAVYLCASSLLRGEQYFGPGTRLTVT.

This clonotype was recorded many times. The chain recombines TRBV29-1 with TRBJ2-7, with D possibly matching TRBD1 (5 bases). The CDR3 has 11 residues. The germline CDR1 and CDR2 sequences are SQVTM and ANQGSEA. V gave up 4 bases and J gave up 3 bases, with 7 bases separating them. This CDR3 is CSVGRDYEQYF. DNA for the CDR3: TGCAGCGTTGGCAGGGACTACGAGCAGTACTTC.

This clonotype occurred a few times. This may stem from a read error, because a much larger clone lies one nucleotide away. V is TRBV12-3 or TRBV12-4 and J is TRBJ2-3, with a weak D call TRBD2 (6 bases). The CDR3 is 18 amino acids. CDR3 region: CTISLLLTILASGDTQYF. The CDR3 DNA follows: TGTACCATCAGTTTACTGCTCACCATTTTGGCCAGCGGGGATACGCAGTATTTT.

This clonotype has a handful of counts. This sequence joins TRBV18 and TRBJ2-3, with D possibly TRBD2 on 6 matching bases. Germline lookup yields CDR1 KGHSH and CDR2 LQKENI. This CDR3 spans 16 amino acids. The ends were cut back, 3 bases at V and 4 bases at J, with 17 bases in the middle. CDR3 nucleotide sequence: TGTGCCAGCTCACCCCAAAGGCGCGGAGGGGCAGATACGCAGTATTTT. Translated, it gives CASSPQRRGGADTQYF.

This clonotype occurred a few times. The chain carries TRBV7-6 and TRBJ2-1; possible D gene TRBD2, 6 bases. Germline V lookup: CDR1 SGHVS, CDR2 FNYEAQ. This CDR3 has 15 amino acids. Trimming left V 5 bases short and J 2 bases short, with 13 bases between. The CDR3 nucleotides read TGTGCCAGCAGCGCCTTAGCGGAGCCCTACAATGAGCAGTTCTTC. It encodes CASSALAEPYNEQFF.

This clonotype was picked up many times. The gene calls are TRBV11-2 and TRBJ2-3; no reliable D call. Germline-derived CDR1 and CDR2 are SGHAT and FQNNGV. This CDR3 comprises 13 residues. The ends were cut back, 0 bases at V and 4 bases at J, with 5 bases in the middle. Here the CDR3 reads CASSLEAPDTQYF. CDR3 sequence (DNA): TGTGCCAGCAGCTTAGAGGCTCCAGATACGCAGTATTTT.

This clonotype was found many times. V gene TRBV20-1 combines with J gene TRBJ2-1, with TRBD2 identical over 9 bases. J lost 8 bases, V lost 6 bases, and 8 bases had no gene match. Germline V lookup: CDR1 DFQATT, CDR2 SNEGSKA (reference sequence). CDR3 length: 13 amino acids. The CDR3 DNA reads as TGCAGTGCCCTACTAGCGGGTGGCTATGAGCAGTTCTTC. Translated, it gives CSALLAGGYEQFF.

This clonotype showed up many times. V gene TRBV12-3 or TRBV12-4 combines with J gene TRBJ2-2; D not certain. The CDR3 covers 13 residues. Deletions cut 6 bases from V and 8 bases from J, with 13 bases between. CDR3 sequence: CASSPRGEGELFF. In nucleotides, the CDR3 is TGTGCCAGCAGCCCCCGCGGAGAGGGGGAGCTGTTTTTT.

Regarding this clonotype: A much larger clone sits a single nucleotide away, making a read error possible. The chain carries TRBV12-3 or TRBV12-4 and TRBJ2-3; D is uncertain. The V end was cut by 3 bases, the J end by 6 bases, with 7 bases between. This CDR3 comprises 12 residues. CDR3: CASSLWVDTQYF. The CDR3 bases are TGTGCCAGCAGTTTGTGGGTCGATACGCAGTATTTT.

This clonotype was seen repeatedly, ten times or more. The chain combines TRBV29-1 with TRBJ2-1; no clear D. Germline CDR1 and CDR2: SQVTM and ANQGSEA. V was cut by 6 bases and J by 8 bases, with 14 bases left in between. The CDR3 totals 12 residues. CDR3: CSVGSGFHEQFF. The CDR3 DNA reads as TGCAGCGTCGGCTCGGGCTTCCATGAGCAGTTCTTC.

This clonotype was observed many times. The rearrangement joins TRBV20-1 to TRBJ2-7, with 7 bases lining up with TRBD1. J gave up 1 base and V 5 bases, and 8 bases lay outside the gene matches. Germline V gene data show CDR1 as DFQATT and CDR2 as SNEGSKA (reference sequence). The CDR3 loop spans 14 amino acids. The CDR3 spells CSAAGTANSYEQYF. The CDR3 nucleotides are TGCAGTGCTGCCGGGACAGCTAATTCCTACGAGCAGTACTTC.

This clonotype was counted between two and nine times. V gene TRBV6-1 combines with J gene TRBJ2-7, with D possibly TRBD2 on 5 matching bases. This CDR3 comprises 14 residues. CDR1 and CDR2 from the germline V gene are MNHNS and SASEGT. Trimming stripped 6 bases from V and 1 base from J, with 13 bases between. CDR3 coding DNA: TGTGCCAGCAGAGGAGAACGGACTTCCTACGAGCAGTACTTC. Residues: CASRGERTSYEQYF.